This T cell receptor beta chain was recovered during a study of blood T cell repertoires in COVID-19. Overall study: Samples of COVID-19 (acute and convalescent) were obtained from the United States, Italy and Spain.

The data were produced by immunoSEQ multiplex PCR, yet TCRdb's version contains in-frame clones alone and is incomplete. The table has about 220,000 clones, about 88% seen once. The receptor comes from a woman aged 45 to 65 with COVID-19, enrolled during active disease. Material for sequencing was peripheral blood.

The CDR3 DNA follows: TGTGCCAGTAGTAGGGGGGGAGAGACCCAGTACTTC. Its translation is CASSRGGETQYF. This chain links TRBV19 with TRBJ2-5, with 7 bases lining up with TRBD2. Germline CDR1 is LNHDA and CDR2 is SQIVND (reference sequence). V shed 4 bases, J shed 4 bases, and the junction held 0 bases outside the gene matches. This CDR3 spans 12 amino acids. Variable domain in full (rest from reference TRBV19 and TRBJ2-5): DGGITQSPKYLFRKEGQNVTLSCEQNLNHDAMYWYRQDPGQGLRLIYYSQIVNDFQKGDIAEGYSVSREKKESFPLTVTSAQKNPTAFYLCASSRGGETQYFGPGTRLLVL.